This T cell receptor beta chain appears in the sequencing data of a study of T-cell memory formation after mild COVID-19. This clonotype was counted a few times. Its antigen is not identified. Study-level points and caveats: Proof of SARS-CoV-2 specificity was absent for the second-wave clones that crested on day 37.

TCRdb independently ran MiXCR on the 5' RACE reads; one entry per CDR3 protein. In the table there are 100,000 to 150,000 distinct CDR3 sequences, approximately 17% of which are singletons. Trimming cost V 6 bases and J 4 bases; bases outside gene matches: 6. Germline values: CDR1 DFQATT, CDR2 SNEGSKA (reference sequence). The CDR3 is 13 residues long. Sequencing was performed on PBMCs or a T cell subset sorted from them (not recorded which). The source is a young man who had mild COVID-19 (a few samples of this study predate the infection). Cell type and time point are not known. V gene TRBV20-1 combines with J gene TRBJ2-3, with 8 bases matching TRBD1. The CDR3 protein is CSAPQGAADTQYF. As DNA, the CDR3 is TGCAGTGCCCCTCAGGGGGCAGCAGATACGCAGTATTTT.